This T cell receptor (beta chain) was profiled in a study of T cell responses to AZD1222 COVID-19 vaccine. A word on this clone: Its antigen is as yet unknown.

Notes on the study in general: Seropositive at baseline were only a handful of AZD1222 recipients. Unmutated regions of variants are reportedly targeted by nearly half of spike-specific TCRs. Clonal diversity may have been underestimated, and the donors were mostly white British, with more females than males.

Germline loops: CDR1 GTSNPN, CDR2 SVGIG (reference sequence). Trimming stripped 6 bases from V and 6 bases from J, with 18 bases between. The CDR3 spans 14 residues. The repertoire was sequenced with immunoSEQ multiplex PCR; TCRdb's copy has only in-frame clones and lacks some. This sample has about 89,000 clones, with 70% to 90% found just once. Second-dose schedules of about 4 or about 12 weeks were combined. The sample was peripheral blood, taken 28 days after the second AZD1222 dose. The sequence derives from an adult who received the AZD1222 COVID-19 vaccine. The gene calls are TRBV30 and TRBJ1-5, with D perhaps matching TRBD1 (5 bases). CDR3: CACQGIGRGQPQHF. The DNA for the CDR3 is TGTGCCTGCCAGGGTATCGGTCGAGGTCAGCCCCAGCATTTT.